This TCR beta chain was observed in a study of cytomegalovirus exposure and HLA in healthy donors. Germline values: CDR1 SEHNR, CDR2 FQNEAQ (reference sequence). Trimming left V 8 bases short and J 8 bases short, with 21 bases between. The CDR3 totals 15 residues. The PCR made use of 60 Vbeta and 13 Jbeta primers. TCRdb's copy holds only in-frame clones and misses some; the assay was immunoSEQ multiplex PCR. This sample carries approximately 91,000 clones, more than 65% of them seen once, and the ten largest clones take 10%. Findings and caveats of the study: From TCR beta sequences, most subjects' HLA-A and HLA-B alleles were reportedly predicted accurately.

Concerning this clone: Antigen specificity is unknown.

The rearrangement joins TRBV7-9 to TRBJ1-4; D possibly corresponds to TRBD1 (6 bases). Sequencing was carried out using PBMCs. The clonotype comes from a human donor in good health. This CDR3 is CASAPPDRTDEKLFF. In DNA form, the CDR3 reads TGTGCCAGCGCCCCCCCGGACAGAACGGACGAAAAACTGTTTTTT.